A single sample is the source of the 27 T cell receptor beta chains below, sequenced in a study of neurological immune-mediated disorders. TCRdb redid the calling of the 5' RACE reads with MiXCR, one entry per CDR3 protein. The data contain approximately 50,000 distinct CDR3 sequences, about 3.7% of them singletons. Sample: PBMCs. The receptors derive from a man in his forties or fifties with multiple sclerosis.

V gene TRBV5-1 combines with J gene TRBJ2-3; D not resolved. The length of the CDR3 is 13 residues. Trimming left V 3 bases short and J 3 bases short, with 8 bases between. Germline CDR1 reads SGHRS; CDR2 reads YFSETQ. CDR3 in amino acids: CASSSERTDTQYF. The CDR3 coding sequence is TGCGCCAGCAGCTCTGAACGTACAGATACGCAGTATTTT.

This clonotype came up many times. The V and J genes are TRBV20-1 and TRBJ2-7; weak D call: TRBD1 (6 bases). This CDR3 comprises 11 residues. Per germline, CDR1 DFQATT and CDR2 SNEGSKA (reference sequence). V was shortened by 7 bases and J by 4 bases, with 11 bases between the two germline ends. The CDR3 DNA is TGCAGTGTACAGGGTACTTACGAGCAGTACTTC. It specifies CSVQGTYEQYF.

This clonotype was recorded at least ten times. CDR3 protein: CASSAPGSGGADGGETQYF. DNA of the CDR3: TGCGCCAGCAGCGCCCCGGGTAGCGGGGGGGCCGATGGGGGAGAGACCCAGTACTTC. This chain uses TRBV10-2 with TRBJ2-5; TRBD2 matches 11 bases. J lost 4 bases, V lost 6 bases, and 19 bases had no gene match. CDR3 length: 19 residues. CDR1 and CDR2 from the germline V gene are WSHSY and SAAADI.

This clonotype was seen at least ten times. The chain uses TRBV5-1 and TRBJ2-5; D gene unclear. The CDR3 runs 13 residues. Germline-derived CDR1 and CDR2 are SGHRS and YFSETQ. Trimming removed 0 bases from V and 4 bases from J, with 7 bases in between. CDR3 region: CASSLGAGETQYF. CDR3 nucleotide sequence: TGCGCCAGCAGCTTGGGAGCCGGAGAGACCCAGTACTTC.

This clonotype was picked up a small number of times. With a much larger clone just one base away, this may be a read error. The J gene is TRBJ2-3, the V gene TRBV5-1, with unresolved D. Germline CDR1 reads SGHRS; CDR2 reads YFSETQ. The ends were cut back, 4 bases at V and 0 bases at J, with 9 bases in the middle. The CDR3 is 14 residues long. The CDR3 DNA reads TGCGCCAGCAGCCCAGGAGAAAGCACAGATACGCAGTATTTT. Encoded protein: CASSPGESTDTQYF.

This clonotype was recorded at least ten times. This chain uses TRBV5-1 with TRBJ1-4; a possible D gene is TRBD1 (6 bases). V shed 3 bases and J shed 2 bases, with 14 bases lying between them. The CDR3 spans 16 residues. Germline CDR1 SGHRS, CDR2 YFSETQ. The CDR3 spells CASSWGGQGTNEKLFF. CDR3 coding DNA: TGCGCCAGCAGCTGGGGGGGCCAAGGGACTAATGAAAAACTGTTTTTT.

This clonotype has a count of ten or more. The V and J genes are TRBV6-5 and TRBJ1-5; 8 positions match TRBD1. The CDR3 contains 16 residues. The trim removed 5 bases at V and 4 bases at J, leaving 10 bases unmatched. The V gene's germline CDR1 is MNHEY and CDR2 SVGAGI. This CDR3 is CASSRTGQGRNQPQHF. The CDR3, as DNA: TGTGCCAGCAGTCGAACCGGACAGGGAAGAAATCAGCCCCAGCATTTT.

This clonotype was seen many times. V gene TRBV5-1 combines with J gene TRBJ2-2; D is perhaps TRBD1 or TRBD2 (5 bases each). Per germline, CDR1 SGHRS and CDR2 YFSETQ. V dropped 4 bases and J dropped 2 bases, with 9 bases sitting between them. The CDR3 contains 14 residues. The CDR3 is CASSAGTNTGELFF. DNA for the CDR3: TGCGCCAGCAGCGCAGGGACCAACACCGGGGAGCTGTTTTTT.

This clonotype was seen at least ten times. The J gene is TRBJ1-5, the V gene TRBV18; the match to TRBD1 covers 9 bases. V was pared by 0 bases and J by 4 bases, with 7 bases of the junction left unmatched. The CDR3 loop spans 17 amino acids. The V gene's germline CDR1 is KGHSH and CDR2 LQKENI. CDR3 region: CASSPPGSGQGNQPQHF. CDR3 coding DNA: TGTGCCAGCTCACCACCTGGGTCGGGACAGGGTAATCAGCCCCAGCATTTT.

This clonotype has a count of ten or more. The rearrangement links TRBV20-1 to TRBJ1-1, with 7 bases aligning to TRBD1. CDR3 length equals 12 residues. Germline-derived CDR1 and CDR2 are DFQATT and SNEGSKA (reference sequence). The junction had 0 bases not matched to a gene; V was cut back by 2 bases and J by 3 bases. CDR3 nucleotide sequence: TGCAGTGCTAGACAGGGGGACACTGAAGCTTTCTTT. The encoded protein is CSARQGDTEAFF.

This clonotype was seen repeatedly, ten times or more. The germline gene is not matched at one end of the junction; a read error may be the cause. The chain has TRBV20-1 and TRBJ1-6; tentative D call: TRBD1 (5 bases). CDR1 DFQATT and CDR2 SNEGSKA come from the germline V gene (reference sequence). The CDR3 has 14 amino acids. The CDR3 spells CSASFRQNDSPLNF. Here the CDR3 DNA reads TGCAGTGCTAGTTTCCGACAGAACGATTCACCCCTCAACTTT.

This clonotype was counted at least ten times. The V call is TRBV28, the J call TRBJ2-3; the D gene is possibly TRBD1 (6 bases). Germline lookup yields CDR1 MDHEN and CDR2 SYDVKM. Deletions cut 5 bases from V and 5 bases from J, with 14 bases between. There are 14 residues in the CDR3. The DNA of the CDR3 is TGTGCCAGCAGTCTCCCGACAGGCAGAGATACGCAGTATTTT. Its protein product is CASSLPTGRDTQYF.

This clonotype showed up just a few times. V and J are TRBV12-3 or TRBV12-4 and TRBJ1-6; D is possibly TRBD1 (5 bases). Trimming shortened V by 3 bases and J by 8 bases, and 14 bases separated the two germline ends. There are 15 residues in the CDR3. CDR3 residues: CASSFKGPTYSPLHF. CDR3 in DNA: TGTGCCAGCAGTTTTAAGGGGCCTACTTATTCACCCCTCCACTTT.

In this sample, this clonotype turned up many times. The chain couples TRBV15 to TRBJ1-2; D perhaps matches TRBD1 (5 bases). Trimming left V 1 base short and J 4 bases short, with 10 bases between. The CDR3 consists of 14 residues. Germline CDR1 LNHNV, CDR2 YYDKDF (reference sequence). CDR3 in DNA: TGTGCCACCAGCAGAGTCGGGACCTTCTATGGCTACACCTTC. Amino acids: CATSRVGTFYGYTF.

Ten or more counts support this clonotype. The rearrangement uses TRBV7-3 and TRBJ2-5; no clear D. Germline CDR1 is SGHTA and CDR2 is FQGTGA. This CDR3 comprises 15 residues. V shed 1 base and J shed 5 bases, with 14 bases lying between them. CDR3 in amino acids: CASSLMPIGPETQYF. The CDR3 DNA sequence: TGTGCCAGCAGCTTAATGCCAATAGGCCCGGAGACCCAGTACTTC.

This clonotype was observed at least ten times. The chain couples TRBV29-1 to TRBJ1-2, with TRBD1 matching 10 bases. Germline V gene sequence: CDR1 SQVTM, CDR2 ANQGSEA. This CDR3 comprises 14 residues. V shed 5 bases, J shed 1 base, and the junction held 4 bases outside the gene matches. The CDR3 nucleotides are TGCAGCGTTAACCGGGACAGGGGTAACTATGGCTACACCTTC. This translates into CSVNRDRGNYGYTF.

This clonotype appeared many times. This chain links TRBV9 with TRBJ2-2; 8 positions agree with TRBD1. V trimming: 4 bases; J trimming: 6 bases; junction bases outside the gene matches: 2. The germline V gene encodes CDR1 SGDLS and CDR2 YYNGEE. The CDR3 contains 13 residues. CDR3 coding DNA: TGTGCCAGCAGCATGACAGGGGCCGGGGAGCTGTTTTTT. This translates into CASSMTGAGELFF.

This clonotype was seen ten or more times. V is TRBV5-1 and J is TRBJ2-5; perhaps TRBD1 as D (5 bases). V shed 2 bases and J shed 3 bases, with 11 bases lying between them. Germline V gene data show CDR1 as SGHRS and CDR2 as YFSETQ. This CDR3 region has 14 residues. The CDR3 loop is CASSFGQPEETQYF. CDR3 in DNA: TGCGCCAGCAGCTTCGGACAACCCGAAGAGACCCAGTACTTC. The variable domain in full, completed from reference TRBV5-1 and TRBJ2-5, reads KAGVTQTPRYLIKTRGQQVTLSCSPISGHRSVSWYQQTPGQGLQFLFEYFSETQRNKGNFPGRFSGRQFSNSRSEMNVSTLELGDSALYLCASSFGQPEETQYFGPGTRLLVL.

Ten or more counts support this clonotype. The chain has TRBV7-9 and TRBJ2-2; tentative D call: TRBD2 (5 bases). With 5 bases removed from V and 3 bases from J, the gap between germline ends came to 16 bases. Germline-derived CDR1 and CDR2 are SEHNR and FQNEAQ (reference sequence). The CDR3 is made up of 16 amino acids. CDR3 sequence (DNA): TGTGCCAGCAGCCGTTGGACGGGAACTTACACCGGGGAGCTGTTTTTT. Residues: CASSRWTGTYTGELFF.

This clonotype was detected ten times or more. One junction end disagrees with the germline gene, perhaps due to a read error. CDR3: CASSQDSNSNQPQNF. The CDR3 DNA follows: TGTGCCAGCAGCCAAGATTCAAATAGCAATCAGCCCCAGAATTTT. The rearrangement uses TRBV4-2 and TRBJ1-5; no reliable D call. CDR3 size: 15 residues. CDR1 and CDR2 (germline): LGHNA, YNFKEQ.

This clonotype was counted at least ten times. The chain uses TRBV20-1 and TRBJ1-5; 9 bases are a match to TRBD1. Trimming cost V 5 bases and J 6 bases; bases outside gene matches: 8. Germline V gene lookup returns CDR1 DFQATT and CDR2 SNEGSKA (reference sequence). The CDR3 consists of 14 residues. CDR3: CSAGGTGSVQPQHF. CDR3 in DNA: TGCAGTGCTGGGGGGACAGGGTCCGTTCAGCCCCAGCATTTT.

This clonotype was seen at least ten times. V usage is TRBV3-1 and J usage is TRBJ2-2, with unresolved D. The V gene's germline CDR1 is LGHDT and CDR2 YNNKEL (reference sequence). V dropped 2 bases and J dropped 6 bases, with 13 bases sitting between them. This CDR3 comprises 15 residues. The CDR3 sequence is CASSQQGRAPGELFF. The CDR3 coding sequence is TGTGCCAGCAGCCAACAAGGAAGGGCCCCCGGGGAGCTGTTTTTT.

This clonotype showed up many times. This chain joins TRBV3-1 and TRBJ1-2; the D is unclear. Trimming shortened V by 0 bases and J by 6 bases, and 14 bases separated the two germline ends. The CDR3 consists of 15 residues. The germline V gene encodes CDR1 LGHDT and CDR2 YNNKEL (reference sequence). CDR3 bases: TGTGCCAGCAGCCAAGATTCAAGTTTCGGCAATGGCTACACCTTC. It codes for CASSQDSSFGNGYTF. Together with reference TRBV3-1 and TRBJ1-2, the CDR3 gives the full variable domain: DTAVSQTPKYLVTQMGNDKSIKCEQNLGHDTMYWYKQDSKKFLKIMFSYNNKELIINETVPNRFSPKSPDKAHLNLHINSLELGDSAVYFCASSQDSSFGNGYTFGSGTRLTVV.

This clonotype appeared many times. The chain combines TRBV5-6 with TRBJ1-6; D is undetermined. In germline, CDR1 is SGHDT, CDR2 YYEEEE. Between the trimmed V and J ends, which lost 1 base and 7 bases, there was a span of 6 bases. The CDR3 sequence is 13 residues long. The CDR3 region is CASSLTENSPLHF. CDR3 DNA sequence: TGTGCCAGCAGCTTGACAGAAAATTCACCCCTCCACTTT. Looking up the rest from reference TRBV5-6 and TRBJ1-6 gives the full variable domain: DAGVTQSPTHLIKTRGQQVTLRCSPKSGHDTVSWYQQALGQGPQFIFQYYEEEERQRGNFPDRFSGHQFPNYSSELNVNALLLGDSALYLCASSLTENSPLHFGNGTRLTVT.

This clonotype was seen many times. The chain employs TRBV5-1 and TRBJ1-1; 7 nucleotides line up with TRBD1. The germline gives CDR1 SGHRS, CDR2 YFSETQ. V shed 4 bases, J shed 4 bases, and the junction held 13 bases outside the gene matches. The CDR3 runs to 16 residues. The CDR3 here is CASSANRGSKSTEAFF. The CDR3 DNA reads as TGCGCCAGCAGCGCAAACAGGGGAAGTAAGAGCACTGAAGCTTTCTTT.

This clonotype has a count of ten or more. The CDR3 loop is CSAREVTWTANYGYTF. CDR3 nucleotides: TGCAGTGCTAGAGAGGTAACCTGGACAGCTAACTATGGCTACACCTTC. This chain connects TRBV20-1 to TRBJ1-2, with a possible D match to TRBD1 (6 bases). Trimming removed 0 bases from V and 0 bases from J, with 14 bases in between. Per germline, CDR1 DFQATT and CDR2 SNEGSKA (reference sequence). This CDR3 contains 16 residues.

This clonotype was detected many times. The gene calls are TRBV28 and TRBJ1-2; 10 bases are shared with TRBD1. The junction had 6 bases not matched to a gene; V was cut back by 5 bases and J by 6 bases. Germline CDR1 MDHEN, CDR2 SYDVKM. There are 14 residues in the CDR3. The CDR3 sequence: CASSTRDRGNGYTF. CDR3 nucleotides: TGTGCCAGCAGTACCCGGGACAGGGGTAATGGCTACACCTTC.